One and the same sample provided the 27 T cell receptor beta chains below, sequenced in a study of cytomegalovirus exposure and HLA in healthy donors (dated by TCRdb to between 2016 and 2019). Receptors were amplified or captured by the immunoSEQ multiplex PCR assay. As stored in TCRdb, this immuneACCESS dataset retains in-frame rearrangements with V and J assigned. A fraction of the clones does not appear; measured against another copy, unresolved V genes explain less than half of the discrepancy, and the remainder lacks a known reason. Recorded for this sample are roughly 300,000 clones; around 87% of them occurred a single time. Approximately 0.94% of the sample comes from the top ten. What was sequenced was PBMCs. The receptors here all came from a woman younger than 30 in good health and CMV-seronegative.

The genes are TRBV5-6 and TRBJ1-3; D not certain. Trimming pared 0 bases from V and 0 bases from J, leaving 10 bases between. Germline V gene sequence: CDR1 SGHDT, CDR2 YYEEEE. The CDR3 length is 16 residues. CDR3 loop: CASSLDGRLSGNTIYF. The CDR3 DNA follows: TGTGCCAGCAGCTTGGATGGGAGACTCTCTGGAAACACCATATATTTT.

The gene calls are TRBV6-4 and TRBJ2-2, with TRBD1 matching 9 bases. CDR3 length: 16 residues. Per germline, CDR1 MRHNA and CDR2 SNTAGT. V trimming: 2 bases; J trimming: 5 bases; junction bases outside the gene matches: 6. The CDR3 loop reads CASSDTDRGNTGELFF. CDR3 bases: TGTGCCAGCAGTGACACCGACAGGGGGAATACCGGGGAGCTGTTTTTT.

V is TRBV9 and J is TRBJ2-1; the match to TRBD2 covers 9 bases. CDR1 is SGDLS, CDR2 YYNGEE, per germline. J lost 5 bases, V lost 3 bases, and 15 bases had no gene match. The length of the CDR3 is 18 residues. The CDR3 region is CASSGRGGGDSLHNEQFF. CDR3 DNA: TGTGCCAGCAGCGGGAGGGGCGGGGGGGACTCCCTCCACAATGAGCAGTTCTTC.

The chain is built from TRBV5-1 and TRBJ1-4, with a weak D call TRBD1 (5 bases). The germline gives CDR1 SGHRS, CDR2 YFSETQ. Trimming took 8 bases from V and 4 from J, leaving 15 bases between them. The CDR3 consists of 14 residues. CDR3 protein: CASREGTYNEKLFF. The CDR3, as DNA: TGCGCCAGTCGAGAGGGGACTTATAATGAAAAACTGTTTTTT.

This sequence joins TRBV5-5 and TRBJ1-5; 9 bases map to TRBD1. This CDR3 contains 18 residues. Germline CDR1 and CDR2: SGHKS and YYEKEE (reference sequence). V lost 2 bases, J lost 2 bases, and 11 bases stayed unmatched. The CDR3 loop is CASSLLLRDRVRNQPQHF. CDR3 nucleotide sequence: TGTGCCAGCAGCTTATTACTCCGGGACAGGGTACGCAATCAGCCCCAGCATTTT.

The chain couples TRBV7-3 to TRBJ2-7; 9 nucleotides match TRBD2. The CDR3 runs 15 residues. The V and J ends lost 3 bases and 3 bases, in that order; junction bases with no gene match: 6. Germline V lookup: CDR1 SGHTA, CDR2 FQGTGA. CDR3 nucleotides: TGTGCCAGCAGCTTGGGCGGGAGGGGACTCTACGAGCAGTACTTC. Amino acid sequence: CASSLGGRGLYEQYF.

This clone appeared a single time. This chain connects TRBV7-3 to TRBJ2-5; 13 nucleotides match TRBD2. Losses at the gene ends were 5 bases for V and 5 bases for J; bases not matched to a gene: 11. The germline gives CDR1 SGHTA, CDR2 FQGTGA. The CDR3 is 17 residues long. The CDR3 DNA reads TGTGCCAGCAGCCTATACCCTGGACTAGCGGGAGTGGAGACCCAGTACTTC. Its protein is CASSLYPGLAGVETQYF.

This chain links TRBV6-1 with TRBJ2-4, with 7 bases fitting TRBD1. Germline V gives CDR1 MNHNS, CDR2 SASEGT. The CDR3 contains 20 residues. V gave up 0 bases and J gave up 3 bases; unmatched junction bases: 17. Written as DNA, the CDR3 is TGTGCCAGCAGTGAAGCGGGACAGCCGCCGCCGCTCCTACTCAAAAACATTCAGTACTTC. Its translation: CASSEAGQPPPLLLKNIQYF.

The V call is TRBV28, the J call TRBJ2-5; D is possibly TRBD1 (5 bases). The CDR3 has 16 residues. V was shortened by 4 bases and J by 3 bases, with 18 bases between the two germline ends. Germline V gene sequence: CDR1 MDHEN, CDR2 SYDVKM. Here the CDR3 reads CASSYSMPDSEETQYF. CDR3 DNA sequence: TGTGCCAGCAGTTACTCTATGCCCGACAGCGAAGAGACCCAGTACTTC.

The V gene is TRBV5-4, the J gene TRBJ2-7; 9 bases line up with TRBD1. This CDR3 contains 17 residues. V shed 1 base, J shed 2 bases, and the junction held 10 bases outside the gene matches. The germline V gene has CDR1 SGHNT and CDR2 YYREEE (reference sequence). CDR3 amino acids: CASSLLPFRDRAYEQYF. CDR3 coding DNA: TGTGCCAGCAGCTTGCTCCCGTTCCGGGACAGGGCCTACGAGCAGTACTTC.

This clone was detected only a few times. The chain couples TRBV25-1 to TRBJ2-7; tentatively, D is TRBD1 (5 bases). The CDR3 totals 11 residues. V lost 6 bases and J lost 5, with 8 bases in between. Germline V CDR1 and CDR2: MGHDK, SYGVNS. As DNA, the CDR3 is TGTGCCAGCAGCAGGGCCCACGAGCAGTACTTC. Protein sequence: CASSRAHEQYF.

CDR3 in amino acids: CARPGQGNEKLFF. For the CDR3, the DNA is TGTGCCAGACCGGGACAGGGAAATGAAAAACTGTTTTTT. This rearrangement joins TRBV6-6 to TRBJ1-4, with 9 bases lining up with TRBD1. V trimming: 9 bases; J trimming: 5 bases; junction bases outside the gene matches: 4. The CDR3 is 13 residues long. CDR1 and CDR2 (germline): MNHNY, SVGAGI (reference sequence).

This chain uses TRBV2 with TRBJ1-2; D possibly corresponds to TRBD1 (6 bases). V dropped 8 bases and J dropped 8 bases, with 21 bases sitting between them. Germline V CDR1 and CDR2: SNHLY, FYNNEI. The CDR3 totals 14 residues. The CDR3 sequence: CASPRGGRDGGYTF. In DNA form, the CDR3 reads TGTGCCAGCCCCAGGGGTGGGAGAGACGGGGGCTACACCTTC.

This clone has only a few counts. The CDR3 region has the DNA TGTGCCAGCAGGCTGGGGGCGCAGGGCACTGAAGCTTTCTTT. It encodes CASRLGAQGTEAFF. V is TRBV28 and J is TRBJ1-1; D perhaps matches TRBD1 (6 bases). Per germline, CDR1 MDHEN and CDR2 SYDVKM. The CDR3 has 14 residues. Trimming pared 6 bases from V and 4 bases from J, leaving 15 bases between. The full variable domain, its missing parts supplied by reference TRBV28 and TRBJ1-1, is DVKVTQSSRYLVKRTGEKVFLECVQDMDHENMFWYRQDPGLGLRLIYFSYDVKMKEKGDIPEGYSVSREKKERFSLILESASTNQTSMYLCASRLGAQGTEAFFGQGTRLTVV.

This clone appeared a single time. CDR3 sequence reads: CASSERVTGLGAQHF. CDR3 coding DNA: TGTGCCAGCAGTGAAAGGGTCACAGGCCTTGGGGCCCAGCATTTT. The chain employs TRBV6-1 and TRBJ1-5; D perhaps matches TRBD1 (5 bases). The germline V gene encodes CDR1 MNHNS and CDR2 SASEGT. The germline V and J ends were trimmed by 2 bases and 11 bases, with 19 bases remaining between them. This CDR3 has 15 amino acids.

The chain couples TRBV29-1 to TRBJ2-5; D might be TRBD2 (5 bases). The CDR3 runs 12 residues. Between the trimmed V and J ends, which lost 4 bases and 2 bases, there was a span of 8 bases. CDR1 and CDR2 (germline): SQVTM, ANQGSEA. CDR3 loop: CSVARGQETQYF. Written as DNA, the CDR3 is TGCAGCGTTGCTCGGGGACAAGAGACCCAGTACTTC.

This chain joins TRBV5-1 and TRBJ2-1; D perhaps matches TRBD2 (6 bases). CDR3 length equals 17 residues. Germline assignment: CDR1 SGHRS and CDR2 YFSETQ. V was shortened by 1 base and J by 8 bases, with 22 bases between the two germline ends. The CDR3 DNA follows: TGCGCCAGCAGCTTGAGGAGGGCTAGCGCCCCCGGCGATGAGCAGTTCTTC. The encoded protein is CASSLRRASAPGDEQFF.

V gene TRBV4-3 combines with J gene TRBJ2-7, with 10 bases aligning to TRBD2. This CDR3 is 17 amino acids long. Germline V gene data show CDR1 as LGHNA and CDR2 as YSLEER. The J segment lost 2 bases and the V segment lost 1 base, leaving 8 bases of the junction unmatched. The CDR3 DNA follows: TGCGCCAGCAGCCAAGCCCACCGCCTAGCGGGAGCCTACGAGCAGTACTTC. This translates into CASSQAHRLAGAYEQYF.

The rearrangement joins TRBV19 to TRBJ1-1; 9 positions match TRBD1. This CDR3 region has 13 residues. The germline V gene encodes CDR1 LNHDA and CDR2 SQIVND (reference sequence). V trimming: 4 bases; J trimming: 4 bases; junction bases outside the gene matches: 1. CDR3 bases: TGTGCCAGTAGTAAGACAGGGGGCACTGAAGCTTTCTTT. It codes for CASSKTGGTEAFF.

J is TRBJ2-3 and V is TRBV7-6, with no clear D. CDR1 and CDR2 from the germline V gene are SGHVS and FNYEAQ. The CDR3 sequence is 15 residues long. The V end lost 5 bases, the J end lost 2 bases, and 14 bases lay between the germline ends. The CDR3 coding sequence is TGTGCCAGCAGCCTAATCCTCTCCCCCACAGATACGCAGTATTTT. It yields the protein CASSLILSPTDTQYF. The full variable domain, with the rest looked up from reference TRBV7-6 and TRBJ2-3, is GAGVSQSPRYKVTKRGQDVALRCDPISGHVSLYWYRQALGQGPEFLTYFNYEAQQDKSGLPNDRFSAERPEGSISTLTIQRTEQRDSAMYRCASSLILSPTDTQYFGPGTRLTVL.

V and J are TRBV7-9 and TRBJ2-5; D is undetermined. Germline-derived CDR1 and CDR2 are SEHNR and FQNEAQ (reference sequence). The CDR3 sequence is 13 residues long. Trimming took 5 bases from V and 1 from J, leaving 8 bases between them. The DNA of the CDR3 is TGTGCCAGCAGCGTGTCTCTCCAAGAGACCCAGTACTTC. It encodes CASSVSLQETQYF. Full variable domain (outside the CDR3, taken from reference TRBV7-9 and TRBJ2-5): DTGVSQNPRHKITKRGQNVTFRCDPISEHNRLYWYRQTLGQGPEFLTYFQNEAQLEKSRLLSDRFSAERPKGSFSTLEIQRTEQGDSAMYLCASSVSLQETQYFGPGTRLLVL.

This clone has only one observation. The chain combines TRBV28 with TRBJ2-7, with 7 bases matching TRBD2. After removal of 3 bases from V and 7 bases from J, the junction contained 9 bases not matched to a gene. This CDR3 has 14 amino acids. The germline CDR1 and CDR2 sequences are MDHEN and SYDVKM. The CDR3 DNA follows: TGTGCCAGCAGTTTGACCGGGAGGACTGGGGAGCAGTACTTC. The encoded protein is CASSLTGRTGEQYF. The whole variable domain, filled in from reference TRBV28 and TRBJ2-7, reads DVKVTQSSRYLVKRTGEKVFLECVQDMDHENMFWYRQDPGLGLRLIYFSYDVKMKEKGDIPEGYSVSREKKERFSLILESASTNQTSMYLCASSLTGRTGEQYFGPGTRLTVT.

V and J are TRBV9 and TRBJ2-1; weak D call: TRBD2 (6 bases). Trimming cost V 0 bases and J 9 bases, with 16 bases left between them. Germline V gene data show CDR1 as SGDLS and CDR2 as YYNGEE. There are 15 residues in the CDR3. In DNA form, the CDR3 reads TGTGCCAGCAGCGTAGCGGGAGAAAGGTCGGGTGAGCAGTTCTTC. The encoded protein is CASSVAGERSGEQFF.

This CDR3 reads CATSGGQARNYGYTF. The CDR3, as DNA: TGTGCCACCAGCGGAGGACAGGCCCGTAACTATGGCTACACCTTC. The chain links TRBV15 to TRBJ1-2; 7 nucleotides align to TRBD1. The V and J ends lost 5 bases and 1 base, in that order; junction bases with no gene match: 7. CDR1 LNHNV and CDR2 YYDKDF come from the germline V gene (reference sequence). The CDR3 extends over 15 amino acids. Supplemented by reference TRBV15 and TRBJ1-2, the full variable domain reads DAMVIQNPRYQVTQFGKPVTLSCSQTLNHNVMYWYQQKSSQAPKLLFHYYDKDFNNEADTPDNFQSRRPNTSFCFLDIRSPGLGDTAMYLCATSGGQARNYGYTFGSGTRLTVV.

This clone is a singleton in its sample. This chain uses TRBV4-1 with TRBJ2-5; TRBD2 matches at 7 bases. The CDR3 extends over 15 amino acids. The germline gives CDR1 MGHRA, CDR2 YSYEKL. The ends lost 1 base at V and 5 bases at J; junction bases unmatched: 7. The CDR3 DNA sequence: TGCGCCAGCAGCCAAGGTTCTCTCGGGGGGGAGACCCAGTACTTC. This encodes CASSQGSLGGETQYF.

The CDR3 DNA is TGTGCCAGTAGTTACCTCGGAGAGTACAATCAGCCCCAGCATTTT. It is translated as CASSYLGEYNQPQHF. The V gene is TRBV19, the J gene TRBJ1-5; D call uncertain. Germline assignment: CDR1 LNHDA and CDR2 SQIVND (reference sequence). There are 15 residues in the CDR3. Trimming shortened V by 5 bases and J by 3 bases, and 14 bases separated the two germline ends.

This clone is a singleton in its sample. The chain links TRBV4-1 to TRBJ2-5, with TRBD2 matching over 12 bases. Trimming removed 4 bases from V and 0 bases from J; junction bases left unmatched: 0. CDR1 MGHRA and CDR2 YSYEKL come from the germline V gene. The CDR3 has 15 residues. The CDR3 protein is CASSRTSGNQETQYF. The CDR3 DNA is TGCGCCAGCAGCCGGACTAGCGGGAACCAAGAGACCCAGTACTTC.